The 7 T cell receptor beta chains below were found in one sample sequenced in a study of control samples from healthy donors and cancer patients. The table came from immunoSEQ multiplex PCR; TCRdb's copy has only in-frame clones and leaves some out. The sample consists of fewer than 200,000 clones, roughly 95% of them appearing once. Input material: blood. These receptors all stem from a woman in her thirties in good health.

The chain is built from TRBV19 and TRBJ2-1, with TRBD2 matching over 8 bases. The germline gives CDR1 LNHDA, CDR2 SQIVND (reference sequence). V shed 4 bases, J shed 0 bases, and the junction held 8 bases outside the gene matches. The CDR3 runs to 17 residues. The chain's CDR3 is CASSKGLARSSYNEQFF. Written as DNA, the CDR3 is TGTGCCAGTAGTAAAGGACTAGCTCGGAGCTCCTACAATGAGCAGTTCTTC.

J is TRBJ1-2 and V is TRBV4-1; maybe TRBD1 (5 bases). Looked up from germline, CDR1 is MGHRA and CDR2 is YSYEKL. Trimming took off 1 base at V and 7 bases at J, with 10 bases between the two ends. CDR3 size: 13 residues. The chain's CDR3 is CASSQANRGGYTF. The CDR3 DNA sequence: TGCGCCAGCAGCCAAGCAAATAGGGGTGGCTACACCTTC.

This chain links TRBV7-2 with TRBJ2-2, with D maybe TRBD2 (7 bases). Germline lookup yields CDR1 SGHTA and CDR2 FQGNSA. V was cut by 5 bases and J by 4 bases, with 17 bases left in between. CDR3 length equals 16 residues. The CDR3 DNA reads TGTGCCAGCAGCCTAGGTTGGCGGGGGCTCACCGGGGAGCTGTTTTTT. Protein product: CASSLGWRGLTGELFF.

The chain employs TRBV6-5 and TRBJ2-3; D possibly uses TRBD1 or TRBD2 (5 bases each). This CDR3 has 15 residues. V lost 5 bases to trimming and J lost 2 bases, with 14 bases between them. The germline V gene has CDR1 MNHEY and CDR2 SVGAGI. The CDR3 here is CASSRAGALTDTQYF. In DNA form, the CDR3 reads TGTGCCAGCAGTAGGGCCGGGGCCCTCACAGATACGCAGTATTTT.

This clone was detected once. The V and J genes are TRBV2 and TRBJ1-6, with D perhaps matching TRBD1 (6 bases). The germline V gene encodes CDR1 SNHLY and CDR2 FYNNEI. The CDR3 runs to 12 residues. Trimming took off 6 bases at V and 19 bases at J, with 19 bases between the two ends. The CDR3 here is CASRRDTPHCHF. Here the CDR3 DNA reads TGTGCCAGCAGAAGGGACACCCCTCATTGTCACTTT.

The rearrangement links TRBV28 to TRBJ2-7, with a tentative D call TRBD2 (5 bases). This CDR3 has 12 amino acids. The germline gives CDR1 MDHEN, CDR2 SYDVKM. With 4 bases removed from V and 9 bases from J, the gap between germline ends came to 13 bases. The CDR3 DNA reads TGTGCCAGCAGTTCCCCCGGGGATAGGCAGTACTTC. Translation gives CASSSPGDRQYF.

This rearrangement joins TRBV10-2 to TRBJ2-1, with D uncertain. Germline values: CDR1 WSHSY, CDR2 SAAADI. V shed 2 bases and J shed 0 bases, with 14 bases lying between them. The CDR3 loop spans 17 amino acids. CDR3 amino acids: CASSELPPPSSYNEQFF. In DNA, the CDR3 is TGCGCCAGCAGTGAGCTGCCACCTCCGAGCTCCTACAATGAGCAGTTCTTC.